Each of the 18 T cell receptor beta chains below was sequenced from the same sample in a study of cytomegalovirus exposure and HLA in healthy donors. Both 60 Vbeta primers and 13 Jbeta primers went into the PCR. Some clones are missing from TCRdb's copy, which holds only in-frame ones; the method was immunoSEQ multiplex PCR. The table shows 95,000 to 150,000 clones, with about three quarters occurring only once. The sequencing input was PBMCs. The receptor set was obtained from an older woman in good health and CMV-seropositive.

The chain is built from TRBV4-2 and TRBJ2-1, with 8 bases aligning to TRBD2. Germline CDR1 reads LGHNA; CDR2 reads YNFKEQ. V lost 8 bases, J lost 7 bases, and 13 bases stayed unmatched. The CDR3 is made up of 15 amino acids. CDR3 in amino acids: CASGPGTRSGNEQFF. CDR3 bases: TGTGCCAGCGGGCCCGGGACTAGGAGTGGGAATGAGCAGTTCTTC.

This rearrangement joins TRBV6-5 to TRBJ2-1; TRBD2 aligns across 7 bases. J lost 7 bases, V lost 7 bases, and 13 bases had no gene match. The CDR3 loop spans 15 amino acids. Germline V gene sequence: CDR1 MNHEY, CDR2 SVGAGI. CDR3 nucleotide sequence: TGTGCCAGCACCACCCTCGGGAGGCGGCTGAATGAGCAGTTCTTC. Its protein is CASTTLGRRLNEQFF.

The rearrangement joins TRBV5-4 to TRBJ1-2, with TRBD1 matching over 7 bases. Germline-derived CDR1 and CDR2 are SGHNT and YYREEE (reference sequence). This CDR3 contains 13 residues. J lost 8 bases, V lost 5 bases, and 9 bases had no gene match. The CDR3 nucleotides are TGTGCCAGCAGGCCGACAGGGCTCCGGGGCTACACCTTC. Its translation: CASRPTGLRGYTF.

This chain links TRBV19 with TRBJ2-1; TRBD1 matches 11 bases. J was trimmed by 7 bases and V by 7 bases; bases with no gene match: 6. CDR1 is LNHDA and CDR2 is SQIVND in the germline V gene (reference sequence). The CDR3 has 14 amino acids. In DNA form, the CDR3 reads TGTGCCAGTACTTTGGACAGGGGGCTTAATGAGCAGTTCTTC. Translating gives CASTLDRGLNEQFF.

This chain connects TRBV7-2 to TRBJ2-7; TRBD2 matches 13 bases. V lost 3 bases, J lost 4 bases, and 3 bases stayed unmatched. The CDR3 totals 15 residues. Germline V gives CDR1 SGHTA, CDR2 FQGNSA. The CDR3 DNA is TGTGCCAGCAGCTTCCGGACTAGCGGGGGATACGAGCAGTACTTC. It is translated as CASSFRTSGGYEQYF.

The gene calls are TRBV4-1 and TRBJ2-1, with a possible D match to TRBD2 (6 bases). The CDR3 is 17 amino acids. Trimming took 1 base from V and 1 from J, leaving 14 bases between them. Germline V CDR1 and CDR2: MGHRA, YSYEKL. DNA of the CDR3: TGCGCCAGCAGCCAAGGGAGGGGCCGGGGTTCCTACAATGAGCAGTTCTTC. It encodes CASSQGRGRGSYNEQFF.

The rearrangement joins TRBV6-5 to TRBJ1-6, with unresolved D. V lost 7 bases and J lost 6, with 7 bases in between. Looked up from germline, CDR1 is MNHEY and CDR2 is SVGAGI. The CDR3 sequence is 12 residues long. The CDR3 DNA reads as TGTGCCAGCACTGAGGGTAATTCACCCCTCCACTTT. Its translation is CASTEGNSPLHF.

This clone was seen more than once but under ten times. The chain carries TRBV19 and TRBJ1-1; D uncertain. This CDR3 has 13 residues. V was clipped by 4 bases and J by 1 base, with 7 bases between them. Germline V CDR1 and CDR2: LNHDA, SQIVND (reference sequence). CDR3 amino acids: CASSNRENTEAFF. In nucleotides, the CDR3 is TGTGCCAGTAGTAACCGGGAGAACACTGAAGCTTTCTTT.

V and J are TRBV19 and TRBJ2-3, with a weak D call TRBD1 (6 bases). The CDR3 covers 15 residues. The germline V gene encodes CDR1 LNHDA and CDR2 SQIVND (reference sequence). The V end lost 9 bases, the J end lost 4 bases, and 20 bases lay between the germline ends. DNA for the CDR3: TGTGCCAGCAGCGCCGACAGGCCCTTGCCAGATACGCAGTATTTT. Its translation: CASSADRPLPDTQYF.

The chain has TRBV4-3 and TRBJ2-3; unclear D gene. This CDR3 contains 15 residues. Germline lookup yields CDR1 LGHNA and CDR2 YSLEER. The V end was cut by 0 bases, the J end by 2 bases, with 9 bases between. CDR3 sequence: CASSQDSVSTDTQYF. CDR3 bases: TGCGCCAGCAGCCAAGATTCAGTCTCCACAGATACGCAGTATTTT.

The chain uses TRBV19 and TRBJ2-5, with TRBD1 matching 7 bases. With 4 bases clipped from V and 6 bases from J, the junction kept 11 bases outside the gene matches. CDR1 is LNHDA, CDR2 SQIVND, per germline (reference sequence). The CDR3 is 15 residues long. CDR3 protein: CASSTPRGMRQTQYF. The CDR3 nucleotides are TGTGCCAGTAGTACCCCCAGGGGGATGCGGCAGACCCAGTACTTC.

The rearrangement joins TRBV7-9 to TRBJ1-1; D unclear. Germline CDR1 is SEHNR and CDR2 is FQNEAQ (reference sequence). This CDR3 has 13 residues. The ends were cut back, 4 bases at V and 1 base at J, with 7 bases in the middle. The CDR3 protein is CASSSSGNTEAFF. DNA of the CDR3: TGTGCCAGCAGCTCTTCGGGGAACACTGAAGCTTTCTTT.

CDR3 nucleotides: TGTGCCAGCAGACCAGCGGGAGGGAACGAGCAGTACTTC. Translating it yields CASRPAGGNEQYF. This sequence joins TRBV11-3 and TRBJ2-7; 10 bases line up with TRBD2. From germline, CDR1 is SGHNT and CDR2 YENEEA. The CDR3 is 13 amino acids. Trimming at V came to 6 bases and at J to 5 bases, leaving 4 bases not matched to a gene.

This chain uses TRBV5-1 with TRBJ2-3; the match to TRBD1 covers 7 bases. Germline V lookup: CDR1 SGHRS, CDR2 YFSETQ. The ends lost 0 bases at V and 3 bases at J; junction bases unmatched: 1. The CDR3 extends over 14 amino acids. The CDR3 DNA follows: TGCGCCAGCAGCTTGGGGGGACAGACAGATACGCAGTATTTT. Amino acid sequence: CASSLGGQTDTQYF.

The chain couples TRBV5-4 to TRBJ1-1; the D is unclear. Germline CDR1 is SGHNT and CDR2 is YYREEE (reference sequence). V lost 0 bases to trimming and J lost 1 base, with 7 bases between them. This CDR3 has 14 residues. The CDR3 spells CASSLAYRNTEAFF. CDR3 coding DNA: TGTGCCAGCAGCTTGGCCTATAGGAACACTGAAGCTTTCTTT.

This rearrangement joins TRBV12-5 to TRBJ1-1, with D uncertain. The CDR3 is 18 amino acids. V gave up 0 bases and J gave up 4 bases, with 21 bases separating them. Germline V gives CDR1 LGHNT, CDR2 FRNRAP. CDR3 in amino acids: CASGLVRSWSERSTEAFF. Written as DNA, the CDR3 is TGTGCTAGTGGTTTGGTACGTTCATGGTCTGAGAGGAGCACTGAAGCTTTCTTT.

DNA of the CDR3: TGTGCCAGCAGAGAACCGGGACTAGCTACTTACGAGCAGTACTTC. Translated, it gives CASREPGLATYEQYF. This rearrangement joins TRBV6-6 to TRBJ2-7, with 9 bases lining up with TRBD2. The V gene end was trimmed by 6 bases and the J gene end by 4 bases; junction bases not matched to a gene: 10. Germline CDR1 and CDR2: MNHNY and SVGAGI (reference sequence). The length of the CDR3 is 15 residues.

The V gene is TRBV28, the J gene TRBJ2-2, with D uncertain. Germline CDR1 reads MDHEN; CDR2 reads SYDVKM. The CDR3 has 15 amino acids. V lost 1 base and J lost 1, with 7 bases in between. This CDR3 is CASSLSSGNTGELFF. The CDR3 DNA reads TGTGCCAGCAGTTTATCTTCAGGGAACACCGGGGAGCTGTTTTTT.